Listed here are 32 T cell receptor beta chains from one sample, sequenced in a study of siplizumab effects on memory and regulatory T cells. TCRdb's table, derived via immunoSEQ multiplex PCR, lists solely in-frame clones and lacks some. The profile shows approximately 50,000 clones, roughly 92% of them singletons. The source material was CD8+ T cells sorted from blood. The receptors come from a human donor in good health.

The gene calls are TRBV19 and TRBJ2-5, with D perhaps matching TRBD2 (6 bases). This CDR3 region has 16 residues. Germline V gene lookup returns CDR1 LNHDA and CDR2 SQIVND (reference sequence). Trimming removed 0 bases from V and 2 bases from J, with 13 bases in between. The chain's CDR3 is CASSIDYRGGQETQYF. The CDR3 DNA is TGTGCCAGTAGTATAGATTATCGGGGAGGACAAGAGACCCAGTACTTC.

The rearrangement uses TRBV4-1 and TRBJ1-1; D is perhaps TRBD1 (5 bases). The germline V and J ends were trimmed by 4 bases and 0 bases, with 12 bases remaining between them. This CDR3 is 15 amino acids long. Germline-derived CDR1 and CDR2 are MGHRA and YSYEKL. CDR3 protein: CASSPRVALNTEAFF. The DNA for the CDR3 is TGCGCCAGCAGCCCCAGGGTAGCGCTGAACACTGAAGCTTTCTTT.

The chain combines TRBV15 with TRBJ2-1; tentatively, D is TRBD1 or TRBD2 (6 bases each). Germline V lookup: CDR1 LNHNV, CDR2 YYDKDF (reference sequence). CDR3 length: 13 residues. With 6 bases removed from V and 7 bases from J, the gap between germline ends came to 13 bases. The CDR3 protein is CATRWGRENEQFF. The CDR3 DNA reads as TGTGCCACCAGGTGGGGGCGGGAAAATGAGCAGTTCTTC.

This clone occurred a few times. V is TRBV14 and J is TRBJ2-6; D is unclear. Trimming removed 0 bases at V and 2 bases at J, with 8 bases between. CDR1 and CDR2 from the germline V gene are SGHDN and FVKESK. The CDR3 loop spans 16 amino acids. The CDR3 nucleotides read TGTGCCAGCAGCCAAGACTCATGGGCTGGGGCCAACGTCCTGACTTTC. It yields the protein CASSQDSWAGANVLTF. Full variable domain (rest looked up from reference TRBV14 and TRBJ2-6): EAGVTQFPSHSVIEKGQTVTLRCDPISGHDNLYWYRRVMGKEIKFLLHFVKESKQDESGMPNNRFLAERTGGTYSTLKVQPAELEDSGVYFCASSQDSWAGANVLTFGAGSRLTVL.

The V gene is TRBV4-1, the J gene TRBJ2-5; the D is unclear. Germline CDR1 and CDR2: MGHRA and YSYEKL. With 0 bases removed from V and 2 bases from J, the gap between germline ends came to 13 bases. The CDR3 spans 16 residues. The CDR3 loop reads CASSQDPKWSQETQYF. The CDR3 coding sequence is TGCGCCAGCAGCCAAGATCCTAAGTGGTCTCAAGAGACCCAGTACTTC.

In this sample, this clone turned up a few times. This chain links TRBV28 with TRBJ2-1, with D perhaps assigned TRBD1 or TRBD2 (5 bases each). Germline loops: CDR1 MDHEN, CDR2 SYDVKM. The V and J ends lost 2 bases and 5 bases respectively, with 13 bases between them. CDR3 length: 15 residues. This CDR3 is CASSLVAGTHNEQFF. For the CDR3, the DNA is TGTGCCAGCAGTTTAGTCGCCGGGACCCACAATGAGCAGTTCTTC.

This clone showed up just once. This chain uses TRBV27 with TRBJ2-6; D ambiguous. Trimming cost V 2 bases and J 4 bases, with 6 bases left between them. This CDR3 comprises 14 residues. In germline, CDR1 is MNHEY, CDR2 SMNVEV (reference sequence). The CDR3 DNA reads TGTGCCAGCAGTTTAGGGTACGGGGCCAACGTCCTGACTTTC. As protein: CASSLGYGANVLTF.

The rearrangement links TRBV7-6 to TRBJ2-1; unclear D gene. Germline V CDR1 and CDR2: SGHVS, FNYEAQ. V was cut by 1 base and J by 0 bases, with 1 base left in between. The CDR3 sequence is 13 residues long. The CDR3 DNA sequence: TGTGCCAGCAGCTTAGTCTCCTACAATGAGCAGTTCTTC. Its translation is CASSLVSYNEQFF.

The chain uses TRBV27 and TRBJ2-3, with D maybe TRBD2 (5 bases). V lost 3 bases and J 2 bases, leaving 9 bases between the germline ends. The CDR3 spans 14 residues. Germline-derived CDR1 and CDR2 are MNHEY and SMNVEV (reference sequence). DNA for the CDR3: TGTGCCAGCAGTTTGGACGGGGACACAGATACGCAGTATTTT. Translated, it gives CASSLDGDTDTQYF.

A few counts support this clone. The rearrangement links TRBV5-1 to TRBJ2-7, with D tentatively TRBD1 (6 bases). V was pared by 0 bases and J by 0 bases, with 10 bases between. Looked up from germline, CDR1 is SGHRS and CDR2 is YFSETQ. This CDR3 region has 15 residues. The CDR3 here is CASSLGQASSYEQYF. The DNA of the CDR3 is TGCGCCAGCAGCTTGGGACAGGCCAGCTCCTACGAGCAGTACTTC.

The CDR3 protein is CASGRLAGPTDYEQYF. CDR3 in DNA: TGTGCCAGCGGTCGACTAGCGGGACCGACCGACTACGAGCAGTACTTC. This chain joins TRBV27 and TRBJ2-7; the match to TRBD2 covers 11 bases. V lost 8 bases to trimming and J lost 3 bases; unmatched junction nucleotides: 12. The CDR3 is 16 residues long. CDR1 is MNHEY and CDR2 is SMNVEV in the germline V gene (reference sequence).

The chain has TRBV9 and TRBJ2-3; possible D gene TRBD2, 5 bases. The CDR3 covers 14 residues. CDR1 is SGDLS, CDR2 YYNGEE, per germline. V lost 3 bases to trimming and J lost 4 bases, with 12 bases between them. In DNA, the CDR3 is TGTGCCAGCAGCGCCGAGGGTCGGGCAGATACGCAGTATTTT. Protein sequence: CASSAEGRADTQYF.

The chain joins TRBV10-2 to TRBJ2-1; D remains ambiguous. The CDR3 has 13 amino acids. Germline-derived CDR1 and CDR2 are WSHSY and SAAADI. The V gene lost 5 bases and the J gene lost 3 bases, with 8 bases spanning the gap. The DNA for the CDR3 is TGCGCCAGCAGTTCGTCAGGCTACAATGAGCAGTTCTTC. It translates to CASSSSGYNEQFF.

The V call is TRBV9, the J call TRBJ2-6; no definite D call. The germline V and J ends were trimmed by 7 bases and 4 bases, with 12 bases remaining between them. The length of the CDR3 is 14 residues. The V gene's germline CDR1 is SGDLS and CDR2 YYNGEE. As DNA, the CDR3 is TGTGCCAGCTCCGGTTCGCTGGGGGCCAACGTCCTGACTTTC. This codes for CASSGSLGANVLTF.

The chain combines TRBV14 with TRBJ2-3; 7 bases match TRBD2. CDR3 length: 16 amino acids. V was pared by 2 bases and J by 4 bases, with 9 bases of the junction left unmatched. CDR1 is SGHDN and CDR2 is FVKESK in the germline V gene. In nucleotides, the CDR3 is TGTGCCAGCAGCCAACTCTCTGGGCGGGAGCCAGATACGCAGTATTTT. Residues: CASSQLSGREPDTQYF.

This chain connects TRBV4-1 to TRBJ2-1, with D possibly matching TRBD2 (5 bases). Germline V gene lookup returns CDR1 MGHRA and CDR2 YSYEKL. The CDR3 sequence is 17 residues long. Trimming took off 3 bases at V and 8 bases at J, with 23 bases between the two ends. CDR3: CASSHSSGLELIDEQFF. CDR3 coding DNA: TGCGCCAGCAGCCACTCTTCGGGGTTGGAATTGATCGATGAGCAGTTCTTC.

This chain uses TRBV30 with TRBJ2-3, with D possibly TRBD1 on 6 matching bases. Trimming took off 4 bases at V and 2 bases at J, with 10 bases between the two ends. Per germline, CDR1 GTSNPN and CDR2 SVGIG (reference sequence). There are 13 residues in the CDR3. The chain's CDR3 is CAWTGEYTDTQYF. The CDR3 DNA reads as TGTGCCTGGACAGGGGAATACACAGATACGCAGTATTTT. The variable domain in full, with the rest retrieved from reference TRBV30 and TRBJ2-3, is SQTIHQWPATLVQPVGSPLSLECTVEGTSNPNLYWYRQAAGRGLQLLFYSVGIGQISSEVPQNLSASRPQDRQFILSSKKLLLSDSGFYLCAWTGEYTDTQYFGPGTRLTVL.

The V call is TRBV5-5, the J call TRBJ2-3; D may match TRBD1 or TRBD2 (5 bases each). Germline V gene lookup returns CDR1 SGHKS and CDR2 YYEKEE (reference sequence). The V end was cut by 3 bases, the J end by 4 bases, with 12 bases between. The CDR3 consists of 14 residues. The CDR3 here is CASSSWGIPDTQYF. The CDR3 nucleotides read TGTGCCAGCAGCTCCTGGGGGATCCCAGATACGCAGTATTTT.

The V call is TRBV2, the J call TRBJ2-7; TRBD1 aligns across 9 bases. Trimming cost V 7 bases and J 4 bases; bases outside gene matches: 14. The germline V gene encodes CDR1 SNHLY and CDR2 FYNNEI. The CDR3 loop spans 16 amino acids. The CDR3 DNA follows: TGTGCCAGCATCAGAATAGGACAGGGGAATAGGTACGAGCAGTACTTC. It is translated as CASIRIGQGNRYEQYF.

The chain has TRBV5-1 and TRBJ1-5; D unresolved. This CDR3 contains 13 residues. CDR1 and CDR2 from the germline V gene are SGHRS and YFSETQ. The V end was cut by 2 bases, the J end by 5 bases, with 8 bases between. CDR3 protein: CASSFRGDQPQHF. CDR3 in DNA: TGCGCCAGCAGCTTCCGGGGTGATCAGCCCCAGCATTTT.

This CDR3 reads CASSLEGSGVDEQYF. CDR3 DNA: TGTGCCAGCAGTTTAGAGGGTAGCGGAGTAGACGAGCAGTACTTC. The V gene is TRBV28, the J gene TRBJ2-7, with D possibly being TRBD2 (6 bases). The CDR3 totals 15 residues. Trimming left V 2 bases short and J 5 bases short, with 16 bases between. The germline V gene has CDR1 MDHEN and CDR2 SYDVKM.

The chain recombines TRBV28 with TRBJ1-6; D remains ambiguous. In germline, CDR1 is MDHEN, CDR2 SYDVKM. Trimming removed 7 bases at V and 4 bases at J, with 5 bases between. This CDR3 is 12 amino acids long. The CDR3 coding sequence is TGTGCCAGCACAATGTATAATTCACCCCTCCACTTT. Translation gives CASTMYNSPLHF.

CDR3 coding DNA: TGTGCCAGCAGCTTACCCGGGACTAGCGGGAGGGACTACGAGCAGTACTTC. The encoded protein is CASSLPGTSGRDYEQYF. This chain links TRBV7-9 with TRBJ2-7; 16 positions match TRBD2. Trimming took 2 bases from V and 3 from J; bases not matched to a gene: 4. The germline V gene encodes CDR1 SEHNR and CDR2 FQNEAQ (reference sequence). CDR3 length: 17 residues.

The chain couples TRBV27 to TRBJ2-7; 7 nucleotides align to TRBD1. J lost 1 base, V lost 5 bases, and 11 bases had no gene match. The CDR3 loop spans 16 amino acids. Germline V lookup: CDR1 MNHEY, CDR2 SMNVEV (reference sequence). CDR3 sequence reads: CASSLTGVLGSYEQYF. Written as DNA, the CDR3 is TGTGCCAGCAGTCTCACAGGGGTCTTAGGATCCTACGAGCAGTACTTC.

The CDR3 DNA reads TGTGCCAGCAGCTTGGATAGGGCGACCTACGAGCAGTACTTC. Protein product: CASSLDRATYEQYF. This sequence joins TRBV5-4 and TRBJ2-7; D gene unclear. The V gene lost 0 bases and the J gene lost 2 bases, with 9 bases spanning the gap. The CDR3 runs to 14 residues. Germline CDR1 is SGHNT and CDR2 is YYREEE (reference sequence).

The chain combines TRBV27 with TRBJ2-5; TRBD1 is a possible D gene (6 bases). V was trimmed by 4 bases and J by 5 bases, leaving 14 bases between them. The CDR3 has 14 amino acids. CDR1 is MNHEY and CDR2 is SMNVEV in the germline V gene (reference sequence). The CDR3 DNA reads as TGTGCCAGCAGTTACTACCAGGGGCTTGAGACCCAGTACTTC. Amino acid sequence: CASSYYQGLETQYF.

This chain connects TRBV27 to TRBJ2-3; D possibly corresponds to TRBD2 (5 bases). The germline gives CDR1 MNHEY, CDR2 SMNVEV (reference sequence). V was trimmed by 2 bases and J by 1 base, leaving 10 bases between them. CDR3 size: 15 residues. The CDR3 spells CASSLGPEGTDTQYF. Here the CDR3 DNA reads TGTGCCAGCAGTTTAGGGCCGGAGGGCACAGATACGCAGTATTTT.

The CDR3 is CASSLGDRDGYTF. As DNA, the CDR3 is TGTGCCAGCAGCTTAGGGGACAGGGATGGCTACACCTTC. This sequence joins TRBV7-9 and TRBJ1-2; TRBD1 matches at 9 bases. The length of the CDR3 is 13 residues. V was pared by 1 base and J by 6 bases, with 0 bases of the junction left unmatched. Germline values: CDR1 SEHNR, CDR2 FQNEAQ (reference sequence).

CDR3 loop: CASSVGGNQETQYF. In DNA, the CDR3 is TGTGCCAGCAGCGTAGGCGGGAACCAAGAGACCCAGTACTTC. The chain employs TRBV9 and TRBJ2-5; possible D gene TRBD2, 6 bases. The CDR3 is made up of 14 amino acids. Germline values: CDR1 SGDLS, CDR2 YYNGEE. V was trimmed by 0 bases and J by 0 bases, leaving 6 bases between them.

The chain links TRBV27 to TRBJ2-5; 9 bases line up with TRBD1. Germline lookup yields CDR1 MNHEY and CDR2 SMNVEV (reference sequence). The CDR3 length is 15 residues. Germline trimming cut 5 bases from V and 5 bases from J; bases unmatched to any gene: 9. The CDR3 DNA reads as TGTGCCAGCAGTCGAAACAGGGGGCAGGGGGAGACCCAGTACTTC. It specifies CASSRNRGQGETQYF.

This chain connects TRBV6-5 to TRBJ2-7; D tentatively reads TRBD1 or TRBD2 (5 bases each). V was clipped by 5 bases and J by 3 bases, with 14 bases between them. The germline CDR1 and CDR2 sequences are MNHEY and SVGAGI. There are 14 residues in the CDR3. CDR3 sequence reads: CASSKEGPSYEQYF. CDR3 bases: TGTGCCAGCAGTAAAGAGGGACCAAGCTACGAGCAGTACTTC.

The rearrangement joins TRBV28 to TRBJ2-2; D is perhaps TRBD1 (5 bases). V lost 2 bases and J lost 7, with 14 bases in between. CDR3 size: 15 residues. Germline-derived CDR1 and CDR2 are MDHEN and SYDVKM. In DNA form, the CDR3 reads TGTGCCAGCAGTTTAGGGGTCTTGCAGGGCGGGGAGCTGTTTTTT. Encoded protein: CASSLGVLQGGELFF.